This is a list of T cell receptor beta chains from one sample in a study of T-cell reconstitution after alpha-beta-depleted transplantation in children. In TCRdb, the PCR reads were re-called with MiXCR into one record per CDR3 protein. The sample yields 200,000 to 300,000 distinct CDR3 sequences, around 11% seen once. Source: PBMCs from the stem cell graft donor, taken from the stem cell graft. The source is a human donor who donated a stem cell graft to a child with acute lymphoblastic leukemia. Both conserved end residues are part of each CDR3. The order of the fields is clone size, V gene, D gene, J gene, CDR3 protein, CDR3 DNA. The D gene is left open where the match is weak. The listing skips clone size in some rows; elsewhere it reads once, few, many or a size class.

size: many; V: TRBV7-9; D: -; J: TRBJ2-7; CDR3: CASSLEGRSEQYF; DNA: TGTGCCAGCAGCTTAGAAGGGAGGAGCGAGCAGTACTTC
size: -; V: TRBV7-9; D: TRBD2; J: TRBJ2-7; CDR3: CASSPTSGRGHEQYF; DNA: TGTGCCAGCAGCCCTACTAGCGGGAGGGGGCACGAGCAGTACTTC
size: many; V: TRBV5-1; D: -; J: TRBJ1-1; CDR3: CASSLNGAFF; DNA: TGCGCCAGCAGCTTGAACGGAGCTTTCTTT
size: -; V: TRBV29-1; D: -; J: TRBJ1-1; CDR3: CSVYFSGAPEAFF; DNA: TGCAGCGTCTACTTTTCAGGGGCTCCTGAAGCTTTCTTT
size: many; V: TRBV11-2; D: -; J: TRBJ2-7; CDR3: CASSPLREQYF; DNA: TGTGCCAGCAGCCCCCTGAGGGAGCAGTACTTC
size: many; V: TRBV29-1; D: -; J: TRBJ2-1; CDR3: CSFVDSEQIF; DNA: TGCAGCTTCGTGGATAGCGAGCAGATCTTC
size: many; V: TRBV12-3/TRBV12-4; D: TRBD1; J: TRBJ1-1; CDR3: CASRSLGTGEAFF; DNA: TGTGCCAGCAGATCGTTGGGGACAGGGGAAGCTTTCTTT
size: -; V: TRBV18; D: TRBD1; J: TRBJ1-2; CDR3: CASYEDRAYGYTF; DNA: TGTGCCAGCTACGAGGACAGGGCCTATGGCTACACCTTC
size: -; V: TRBV7-2; D: TRBD2; J: TRBJ2-1; CDR3: CASSLSGGLYEQFF; DNA: TGTGCCAGCAGCTTAAGCGGGGGGCTCTATGAGCAGTTCTTC
size: many; V: TRBV12-3/TRBV12-4; D: TRBD1; J: TRBJ1-6; CDR3: CASSQGQGNSPLHF; DNA: TGTGCCAGCAGCCAGGGACAGGGCAATTCACCCCTCCACTTT
size: -; V: TRBV19; D: TRBD1; J: TRBJ1-2; CDR3: CASSIGTVDYGYTF; DNA: TGTGCCAGTAGTATTGGGACAGTAGACTATGGCTACACCTTC
size: many; V: TRBV12-3/TRBV12-4; D: -; J: TRBJ2-5; CDR3: CASSSPPQTQYF; DNA: TGTGCCAGCAGTTCTCCCCCCCAGACCCAGTACTTC
size: many; V: TRBV28; D: -; J: TRBJ2-7; CDR3: CASNGQGPYEQYF; DNA: TGTGCCAGCAACGGGCAGGGACCCTACGAGCAGTACTTC
size: many; V: TRBV7-2; D: -; J: TRBJ2-7; CDR3: CASSSRRTTYEQYF; DNA: TGTGCCAGCAGCTCCAGACGTACCACCTACGAGCAGTACTTC
size: many; V: TRBV29-1; D: TRBD2; J: TRBJ2-1; CDR3: CSVEASGSWNEQFF; DNA: TGCAGCGTTGAAGCTAGCGGGAGTTGGAATGAGCAGTTCTTC
size: few; V: TRBV29-1; D: -; J: TRBJ2-1; CDR3: CSVTGTEQFF; DNA: TGCAGCGTGACAGGTACGGAGCAGTTCTTC
size: many; V: TRBV29-1; D: TRBD2; J: TRBJ2-7; CDR3: CSVIPVTSVSYEQYF; DNA: TGCAGCGTTATCCCCGTGACTAGCGTTTCCTACGAGCAGTACTTC
size: many; V: TRBV24-1; D: -; J: TRBJ1-2; CDR3: CATSQGDYGYTF; DNA: TGTGCCACCAGTCAAGGCGACTATGGCTACACCTTC
size: many; V: TRBV5-1; D: TRBD1; J: TRBJ1-1; CDR3: CASSLGTGLNTEAFF; DNA: TGCGCCAGCAGCTTGGGGACAGGTTTGAACACTGAAGCTTTCTTT
size: many; V: TRBV7-9; D: -; J: TRBJ1-2; CDR3: CASSGAGFNGYTF; DNA: TGTGCCAGCAGCGGGGCAGGCTTCAATGGCTACACCTTC
size: -; V: TRBV29-1; D: -; J: TRBJ2-3; CDR3: CSVDSGLTDTQYF; DNA: TGCAGCGTTGACAGCGGACTCACAGATACGCAGTATTTT
size: few; V: TRBV5-1; D: -; J: TRBJ1-1; CDR3: CASSSLPGQTARTEAFF; DNA: TGCGCCAGCAGCTCCCTGCCCGGACAAACTGCGCGCACTGAAGCTTTCTTT
size: once; V: TRBV29-1; D: TRBD1; J: TRBJ1-1; CDR3: CSGQPGQTTEAFF; DNA: TGCAGCGGGCAACCGGGACAGACCACTGAAGCTTTCTTC
size: many; V: TRBV28; D: -; J: TRBJ2-5; CDR3: CASSFRGKETQYF; DNA: TGTGCCAGCAGTTTCCGGGGGAAGGAGACCCAGTACTTC
size: many; V: TRBV6-1; D: -; J: TRBJ2-7; CDR3: CASSESGFHEQYF; DNA: TGTGCCAGCAGTGAAAGTGGATTCCACGAGCAGTACTTC
size: many; V: TRBV2; D: -; J: TRBJ2-2; CDR3: CASRPGLGGELFF; DNA: TGTGCCAGCCGCCCTGGGTTAGGCGGGGAGCTGTTTTTT
size: many; V: TRBV6-1; D: TRBD1; J: TRBJ2-7; CDR3: CASSRDSRSYEQYF; DNA: TGTGCCAGCAGTCGGGACAGCAGATCCTACGAGCAGTACTTC
size: many; V: TRBV3-1; D: -; J: TRBJ2-7; CDR3: CASSPGEIYEQYF; DNA: TGTGCCAGCAGCCCCGGGGAAATCTACGAGCAGTACTTC
size: many; V: TRBV11-2; D: -; J: TRBJ2-1; CDR3: CASSPPSHNEQFF; DNA: TGTGCCAGCAGCCCCCCGTCTCACAATGAGCAGTTCTTC
size: many; V: TRBV20-1; D: -; J: TRBJ1-1; CDR3: CSVPDRVGTEAFF; DNA: TGCAGTGTGCCGGATAGGGTTGGCACTGAAGCTTTCTTT
size: many; V: TRBV28; D: TRBD1; J: TRBJ2-1; CDR3: CASRRTGGLNEQFF; DNA: TGTGCCAGCAGAAGGACAGGGGGCTTAAATGAGCAGTTCTTC
size: many; V: TRBV7-2; D: TRBD2; J: TRBJ2-4; CDR3: CASSYDGRDVPSIQYF; DNA: TGTGCCAGCAGTTATGACGGGAGGGATGTGCCCAGCATTCAGTACTTC
size: -; V: TRBV5-1; D: TRBD1; J: TRBJ2-1; CDR3: CASTPDRGLDEQFF; DNA: TGCGCCAGCACCCCGGACAGGGGTTTAGATGAGCAGTTCTTC
size: many; V: TRBV3-1; D: -; J: TRBJ1-2; CDR3: CASSLGPPSNYGYTF; DNA: TGTGCCAGCAGCCTGGGCCCTCCTTCTAACTATGGCTACACCTTC
size: -; V: TRBV5-1; D: TRBD1; J: TRBJ1-1; CDR3: CASSLADRVGEAFF; DNA: TGCGCCAGCAGCTTGGCCGACAGGGTGGGTGAAGCTTTCTTT
size: many; V: TRBV29-1; D: TRBD2; J: TRBJ2-7; CDR3: CSVEGTSNEQYF; DNA: TGCAGCGTTGAGGGGACTAGTAACGAGCAGTACTTC
size: -; V: TRBV19; D: -; J: TRBJ1-4; CDR3: CASSPRGATNEKLFF; DNA: TGTGCCAGTAGCCCTAGGGGTGCAACTAATGAAAAACTGTTTTTT
size: many; V: TRBV12-3/TRBV12-4; D: TRBD1; J: TRBJ1-2; CDR3: CASRGTGGRDGYTF; DNA: TGTGCCAGCAGGGGGACAGGGGGCAGGGATGGCTACACCTTC
size: few; V: TRBV20-1; D: TRBD2; J: TRBJ2-4; CDR3: CSELAGAKNSQYF; DNA: TGCAGTGAACTAGCGGGAGCCAAAAACAGTCAGTACTTC
size: many; V: TRBV7-2; D: TRBD1; J: TRBJ1-5; CDR3: CASSSGQGLNQPQHF; DNA: TGTGCCAGCAGCTCGGGACAGGGGCTCAATCAGCCCCAGCATTTT
size: -; V: TRBV20-1; D: -; J: TRBJ1-1; CDR3: CSAEEGRLNTEAFF; DNA: TGCAGTGCAGAGGAGGGGAGACTGAACACTGAAGCTTTCTTT
size: many; V: TRBV7-9; D: TRBD1; J: TRBJ2-7; CDR3: CASSPPGQGTSRYF; DNA: TGTGCCAGCAGCCCACCGGGACAGGGCACTTCTCGGTACTTC
size: many; V: TRBV4-2; D: -; J: TRBJ2-5; CDR3: CASSQRVGGEETQYF; DNA: TGTGCCAGCAGCCAAAGGGTCGGGGGCGAAGAGACCCAGTACTTC
size: many; V: TRBV5-1; D: -; J: TRBJ2-4; CDR3: CASSSGVGNIQYF; DNA: TGCGCCAGCAGCTCAGGGGTTGGGAACATTCAGTACTTC
size: few; V: TRBV25-1; D: -; J: TRBJ2-1; CDR3: CASSEQGGFYNEQFF; DNA: TGTGCCAGCAGTGAACAGGGGGGGTTCTACAATGAGCAGTTCTTC
size: many; V: TRBV7-3; D: TRBD1; J: TRBJ2-5; CDR3: CASNTGTGRRETQYF; DNA: TGTGCCAGCAATACTGGGACAGGCCGGCGAGAGACCCAGTACTTC
size: few; V: TRBV12-3/TRBV12-4; D: -; J: TRBJ1-1; CDR3: CASSRDGGNTEAFF; DNA: TGTGCCAGCAGTAGGGACGGCGGGAACACTGAAGCTTTCTTT
size: -; V: TRBV4-3; D: TRBD1; J: TRBJ1-6; CDR3: CASSQDRGRGSPLHF; DNA: TGCGCCAGCAGCCAAGATAGGGGGCGAGGTTCACCCCTCCACTTT
size: many; V: TRBV18; D: -; J: TRBJ1-1; CDR3: CASSRNGNTEAFF; DNA: TGTGCCAGCTCAAGAAATGGGAACACTGAAGCTTTCTTT
size: many; V: TRBV5-1; D: TRBD2; J: TRBJ2-5; CDR3: CASSLLGTTETQYF; DNA: TGCGCCAGCAGCTTGTTAGGGACTACAGAGACCCAGTACTTC